The 11 T cell receptor beta chains below were found in one sample sequenced in a study of cytomegalovirus exposure and HLA in healthy donors. Clones were sequenced by immunoSEQ multiplex PCR, and TCRdb holds only the in-frame ones, with some missing. The data show about 60,000 clones, with over 90% seen just once and 5.8% held by the top ten. The sequenced material came from PBMCs. Receptor source: a woman under 30 in good health and CMV-seronegative.

The chain carries TRBV29-1 and TRBJ2-1; D may be TRBD2 (5 bases). Germline V gives CDR1 SQVTM, CDR2 ANQGSEA. The V and J ends lost 4 bases and 5 bases respectively, with 12 bases between them. The CDR3 is made up of 13 amino acids. CDR3 nucleotides: TGCAGCGTTGTAAGAGGGAGCAACAATGAGCAGTTCTTC. Translated, it gives CSVVRGSNNEQFF.

The chain has TRBV11-3 and TRBJ2-7; 14 bases line up with TRBD2. J gave up 7 bases and V 5 bases, and 4 bases lay outside the gene matches. Per germline, CDR1 SGHNT and CDR2 YENEEA. This CDR3 has 14 amino acids. CDR3 nucleotide sequence: TGTGCCAGCAGCCGGGGACTAGCGGGAGATGAGCAGTACGTC. It is translated as CASSRGLAGDEQYV.

The V gene is TRBV5-1, the J gene TRBJ1-1; tentative D call: TRBD1 (5 bases). Germline V gives CDR1 SGHRS, CDR2 YFSETQ. Deletions cut 1 base from V and 6 bases from J, with 7 bases between. The CDR3 runs to 12 residues. This CDR3 reads CASSLTQAEAFF. The CDR3 DNA follows: TGCGCCAGCAGCTTGACACAGGCTGAAGCTTTCTTT.

The V call is TRBV4-1, the J call TRBJ2-7; TRBD1 aligns across 7 bases. CDR3 length: 19 residues. Germline-derived CDR1 and CDR2 are MGHRA and YSYEKL. Unmatched junction bases numbered 22, after V lost 5 bases and J lost 3 bases. In DNA form, the CDR3 reads TGCGCCAGCAGCTCAAACAGGGGTTCAGGGAAGAGATCGTTCTACGAGCAGTACGTC. Translated: CASSSNRGSGKRSFYEQYV.

V is TRBV6-6 and J is TRBJ1-5, with TRBD1 as a possible D gene (6 bases). The germline gives CDR1 MNHNY, CDR2 SVGAGI (reference sequence). This CDR3 spans 15 amino acids. Between the trimmed V and J ends, which lost 4 bases and 3 bases, there was a span of 13 bases. The CDR3 DNA follows: TGTGCCAGCAGTTTGAGACAGGCCGACAATCAGCCCCAGCATTTT. This encodes CASSLRQADNQPQHF.

The CDR3 nucleotides are TGTGCCAGCAGTGGAGTGGGGGGGACTAGCGGGAGGTTGGGTGAGACCCAGTACTTC. Residues: CASSGVGGTSGRLGETQYF. The J gene is TRBJ2-5, the V gene TRBV6-4; 15 positions agree with TRBD2. After removal of 4 bases from V and 5 bases from J, the junction contained 14 bases not matched to a gene. CDR1 MRHNA and CDR2 SNTAGT come from the germline V gene. The CDR3 is 19 residues long.

This chain uses TRBV19 with TRBJ1-4; the D gene is possibly TRBD1 (5 bases). Germline lookup yields CDR1 LNHDA and CDR2 SQIVND (reference sequence). The V and J ends lost 1 base and 11 bases respectively, with 11 bases between them. CDR3 length equals 13 residues. CDR3 loop: CASSIGQTEKLFF. The CDR3 nucleotides are TGTGCCAGTAGTATAGGACAGACAGAGAAACTGTTTTTT. Variable domain in full (rest from reference TRBV19 and TRBJ1-4): DGGITQSPKYLFRKEGQNVTLSCEQNLNHDAMYWYRQDPGQGLRLIYYSQIVNDFQKGDIAEGYSVSREKKESFPLTVTSAQKNPTAFYLCASSIGQTEKLFFGSGTQLSVL.

The chain couples TRBV6-5 to TRBJ2-7; TRBD2 might be the D (5 bases). This CDR3 region has 14 residues. Trimming removed 2 bases from V and 7 bases from J, with 15 bases in between. Germline-derived CDR1 and CDR2 are MNHEY and SVGAGI. The DNA for the CDR3 is TGTGCCAGCAGTTACGCATGGCGGGCGGATGAGCAGTACTTC. Residues: CASSYAWRADEQYF.

This clone was observed a single time. The chain is built from TRBV5-8 and TRBJ2-7; 9 positions agree with TRBD1. The CDR3 is made up of 14 amino acids. From germline, CDR1 is SGHTS and CDR2 YDEGEE. With V trimmed by 1 base and J by 6 bases, 5 bases remained unmatched. The CDR3 loop reads CASSLTGGLGEQYV. CDR3 nucleotide sequence: TGTGCCAGCAGCTTGACAGGGGGCCTCGGCGAGCAGTACGTC.

The gene calls are TRBV9 and TRBJ1-4; 8 bases map to TRBD1. V shed 4 bases, J shed 4 bases, and the junction held 6 bases outside the gene matches. The CDR3 runs to 15 residues. From germline, CDR1 is SGDLS and CDR2 YYNGEE. DNA of the CDR3: TGTGCCAGCAGCAGCGGGGACAGGAGTAATGAAAAACTGTTTTTT. Its protein product is CASSSGDRSNEKLFF.

The CDR3 coding sequence is TGTGCCAGCAGCCCCCCCCTTGGCGGGACAGGACGAGATACGCAGTATTTT. Translated: CASSPPLGGTGRDTQYF. The chain carries TRBV5-4 and TRBJ2-3, with TRBD1 matching over 8 bases. With 4 bases clipped from V and 5 bases from J, the junction kept 15 bases outside the gene matches. This CDR3 contains 17 residues. Germline assignment: CDR1 SGHNT and CDR2 YYREEE (reference sequence).